Detailed here is one T cell receptor (beta chain). The antigen remains unidentified. Then a second PCR, running about 6 to 11 cycles, was carried out with a sample-barcoded 5' primer and a J-beta primer mix. At least 2.5 million CDR3-containing paired-end reads were obtained per sample. TCRdb re-analysed the 5' RACE reads in MiXCR, keeping a single row per CDR3 protein. The table records 850,000 to 1,000,000 distinct CDR3 sequences, roughly 48% of them present only once. This entry comes from a study of blood T cells in healthy people across ages. PBMCs were isolated at a quantity of at least 7 million per sample. Each sample provided at least 6 micrograms of extracted total RNA. Study-wide points: Older age went with lower TCR beta diversity per million T cells, in a roughly linear way.

Trimming took 8 bases from V and 0 from J; bases not matched to a gene: 8. The germline CDR1 and CDR2 sequences are MNHEY and SVGEGT. This CDR3 region has 16 residues. Sequenced sample: blood. The source is a man aged 25 to 40 in good health. The chain carries TRBV6-2 or TRBV6-3 and TRBJ2-4; 9 bases fit TRBD2. CDR3 sequence: CASSGGGALAKNIQYF. The CDR3 nucleotides read TGTGCCAGCTCTGGCGGGGGGGCCCTAGCCAAAAACATTCAGTACTTC.